These 2 T cell receptor beta chains were all obtained from the same sample, sequenced in a study of breast tumors, draining lymph nodes, adjacent tissues. TCRdb re-called the multiplex PCR reads with MiXCR, one entry per CDR3 protein. The sample yields fewer than 140,000 distinct CDR3 sequences, 30% seen once. Axillary draining lymph nodes of breast cancer patients supplied the node samples. The specimen was axillary lymph node tissue. The receptor set was obtained from a female donor with breast cancer. Some clones in this sample may be carry-over from other donors' samples.

This clonotype has at least ten counts. The chain has TRBV7-9 and TRBJ2-1; D call uncertain. Looked up from germline, CDR1 is SEHNR and CDR2 is FQNEAQ (reference sequence). The CDR3 consists of 13 residues. V was pared by 1 base and J by 10 bases, with 11 bases between. CDR3 residues: CASSLEQTKEQFF. CDR3 nucleotide sequence: TGTGCCAGCAGCTTAGAACAAACGAAGGAGCAGTTCTTC.

In this sample, this clonotype turned up many times. The chain carries TRBV24-1 and TRBJ2-7, with D perhaps matching TRBD2 (6 bases). The CDR3 is 13 residues long. Germline V lookup: CDR1 KGHDR, CDR2 SFDVKD. V was pared by 0 bases and J by 6 bases, with 8 bases between. The CDR3 DNA is TGTGCCACCAGTGATTTGGCGGGGTTCGAGCAGTACTTC. It yields the protein CATSDLAGFEQYF.